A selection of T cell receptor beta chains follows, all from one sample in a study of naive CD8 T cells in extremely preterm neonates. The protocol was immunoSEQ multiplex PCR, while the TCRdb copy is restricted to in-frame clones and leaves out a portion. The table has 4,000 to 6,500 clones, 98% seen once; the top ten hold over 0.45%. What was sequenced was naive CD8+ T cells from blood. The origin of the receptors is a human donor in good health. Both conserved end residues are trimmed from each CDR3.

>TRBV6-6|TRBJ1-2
ASSYSGGSYGYT
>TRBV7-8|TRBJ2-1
ASSPRGRLAGYNEQF
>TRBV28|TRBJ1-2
ASSLEEGDRGYT
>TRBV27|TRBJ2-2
ASSLSWQGELF
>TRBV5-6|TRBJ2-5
ASSQGLAGQETQY
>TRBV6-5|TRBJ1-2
ASSQQVLTNYGYT
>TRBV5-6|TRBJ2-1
ASSLWGQGTSAEQF
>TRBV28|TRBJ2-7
ASSPDAGITYEQY
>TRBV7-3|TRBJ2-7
ASSITGTSGVDPYEQY
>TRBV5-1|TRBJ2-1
ASSLDSSGSSYNEQF
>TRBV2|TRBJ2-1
ASIGLAARLEQF
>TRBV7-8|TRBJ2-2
ASSLVVRVVLGTGELF
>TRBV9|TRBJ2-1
ASSAPSDEQF
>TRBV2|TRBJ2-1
ASSEGAMSEQF
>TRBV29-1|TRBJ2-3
SVEVGGRPGADTQY
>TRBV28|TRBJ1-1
ASREDRYDTEAF
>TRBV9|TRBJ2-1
ASSTPTSGGGNEQF
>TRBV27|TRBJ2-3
ASRSRGSTDTQY
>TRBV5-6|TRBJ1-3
ASSLAGTGRGNTIY
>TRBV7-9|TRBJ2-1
ASSLPQGWEIF
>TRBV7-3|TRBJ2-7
ASSLTGGEGEQY
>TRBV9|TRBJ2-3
ASSLNPSRDSTDTQY